The source of this TCR beta chain is a study of blood T cell repertoires in COVID-19. Study summary: The analysed material was cDNA or gDNA that came from T cells, B-cell-depleted T cells, or PBMCs.

Study processing details: Nucleated cell number was recorded as an estimate derived from reference gene primer amplification. TCRdb's copy holds only in-frame clones and misses some; the assay was immunoSEQ multiplex PCR. The DNA gave D and trimming, while V, J and clone size come from that table. Of almost 200,000 clones in the sample, around 89% were seen once. Germline CDR1 LNHDA, CDR2 SQIVND (reference sequence). Between the trimmed V and J ends, which lost 4 bases and 4 bases, there was a span of 19 bases. This CDR3 has 16 residues. This chain joins TRBV19 and TRBJ1-1, with a tentative D call TRBD1 (6 bases). This receptor was obtained from a woman aged 18-29 years who had recovered from COVID-19. The source material was PBMCs or T cells enriched from blood (not recorded which). The CDR3 coding sequence is TGTGCCAGTAGTACTTCTAACAGGGATAAGGCCACTGAAGCTTTCTTT. Its protein product is CASSTSNRDKATEAFF. Looking up the rest from reference TRBV19 and TRBJ1-1 gives the full variable domain: DGGITQSPKYLFRKEGQNVTLSCEQNLNHDAMYWYRQDPGQGLRLIYYSQIVNDFQKGDIAEGYSVSREKKESFPLTVTSAQKNPTAFYLCASSTSNRDKATEAFFGQGTRLTVV.